This is a list of T cell receptor beta chains from one sample in a study of cytomegalovirus exposure and HLA in healthy donors. Profiled with immunoSEQ multiplex PCR; TCRdb holds only in-frame clones, not every one. The table includes over 110,000 clones, more than 75% detected once. Sequenced input: PBMCs. The receptor source for this set is a middle-aged woman in good health and CMV-seropositive. Each CDR3 is given with its conserved first and last residue. A D gene is named only where the DNA matches it firmly. Some rows mark clone size as missing; the rest say once, few, many or name a class of expanded clone.

d_gene: TRBD1; v_gene: TRBV2; abundance: .; j_gene: TRBJ1-4; CDR3nt: TGTGCCAGCAGTGAAACACAGGGGACTAATGAAAAACTGTTTTTT; CDR3aa: CASSETQGTNEKLFF
d_gene: .; v_gene: TRBV2; abundance: .; j_gene: TRBJ2-5; CDR3nt: TGTGCCAGCAGTCCTAGGGATACAGGGGGAGGGGAGACCCAGTACTTC; CDR3aa: CASSPRDTGGGETQYF
d_gene: .; v_gene: TRBV14; abundance: once; j_gene: TRBJ2-7; CDR3nt: TGTGCCAGCAGCCCAGGAGGGGGGGGATTTTGGGAGCAGTACTTC; CDR3aa: CASSPGGGGFWEQYF
d_gene: .; v_gene: TRBV5-1; abundance: few; j_gene: TRBJ2-3; CDR3nt: TGCGCCAGCAGCAACCCAGGAGCTAGGAGGGCGGGAAAGCAGTATTTT; CDR3aa: CASSNPGARRAGKQYF
d_gene: .; v_gene: TRBV13; abundance: .; j_gene: TRBJ2-1; CDR3nt: TGTGCCAGCAGCTCCCGCCCGCCGGACAGTGAGGGCTACAATGAGCAGTTCTTC; CDR3aa: CASSSRPPDSEGYNEQFF
d_gene: .; v_gene: TRBV18; abundance: once; j_gene: TRBJ1-2; CDR3nt: TGTGCCAGCTCACCTGCCGCGGGGGCTGACTATGGCTACACCTTC; CDR3aa: CASSPAAGADYGYTF
d_gene: TRBD2; v_gene: TRBV15; abundance: .; j_gene: TRBJ2-7; CDR3nt: TGTGCCACCAGCGGTGGACTAGCGGGAGCGTACGAGCAGTACTTC; CDR3aa: CATSGGLAGAYEQYF
d_gene: .; v_gene: TRBV9; abundance: .; j_gene: TRBJ2-1; CDR3nt: TGTGCCAGCAGCGGGGCAAAGCGGAATGAGCAGTTCTTC; CDR3aa: CASSGAKRNEQFF
d_gene: TRBD2; v_gene: TRBV5-1; abundance: .; j_gene: TRBJ2-3; CDR3nt: TGCGCCAGCAGCTTGGGACTAGCCGCCAGCACAGATACGCAGTATTTT; CDR3aa: CASSLGLAASTDTQYF
d_gene: .; v_gene: TRBV7-8; abundance: .; j_gene: TRBJ1-1; CDR3nt: TGTGCCAGCAGCTTATATCAGGGGAGTTGGGTCACTGAAGCTTTCTTT; CDR3aa: CASSLYQGSWVTEAFF
d_gene: .; v_gene: TRBV6-4; abundance: .; j_gene: TRBJ2-2; CDR3nt: TGTGCCAGCAGCCAACAGGGAGACACCGGGGAGCTGTTTTTT; CDR3aa: CASSQQGDTGELFF
d_gene: .; v_gene: TRBV18; abundance: .; j_gene: TRBJ1-2; CDR3nt: TGTGCCAGCTCACCACCATCGATATTAGGGGAAGGCTACACCTTC; CDR3aa: CASSPPSILGEGYTF
d_gene: TRBD1; v_gene: TRBV4-1; abundance: .; j_gene: TRBJ1-2; CDR3nt: TGCGCCAGCAGCCTGGACAGGGGAACGGGTGGCTACACCTTC; CDR3aa: CASSLDRGTGGYTF
d_gene: TRBD2; v_gene: TRBV5-1; abundance: .; j_gene: TRBJ2-1; CDR3nt: TGCGCCAGCAGCCTAATGGGCGGGAGGCTCTTCTTC; CDR3aa: CASSLMGGRLFF
d_gene: .; v_gene: TRBV27; abundance: few; j_gene: TRBJ2-7; CDR3nt: TGTGCCAGCACTTCTCATCGGCAGGGGAGCTACGAGCAGTACTTC; CDR3aa: CASTSHRQGSYEQYF
d_gene: .; v_gene: TRBV4-2; abundance: .; j_gene: TRBJ2-3; CDR3nt: TGTGCCAGCAGCCAGGGGGGAATCGGCACTAGCACAGATACGCAGTATTTT; CDR3aa: CASSQGGIGTSTDTQYF
d_gene: TRBD1; v_gene: TRBV6-1; abundance: .; j_gene: TRBJ1-2; CDR3nt: TGTGCCAGCAGTGACCACAGGGGGCGAGGGGACTATGGCTACACCTTC; CDR3aa: CASSDHRGRGDYGYTF
d_gene: TRBD2; v_gene: TRBV7-7; abundance: few; j_gene: TRBJ2-2; CDR3nt: TGTGCTAGCAGCCCCCTAGCGGGAGCCGGCGGGGAGCTGTTTTTT; CDR3aa: CASSPLAGAGGELFF
d_gene: .; v_gene: TRBV15; abundance: .; j_gene: TRBJ2-3; CDR3nt: TGTGCCACCAGGCGCGGGAAAGGCACAGATACGCAGTATTTT; CDR3aa: CATRRGKGTDTQYF
d_gene: TRBD2; v_gene: TRBV28; abundance: few; j_gene: TRBJ2-7; CDR3nt: TGTGCCAGCAGTACAGCGGGAGGGCCTCTCGAGCAGTACTTC; CDR3aa: CASSTAGGPLEQYF
d_gene: .; v_gene: TRBV19; abundance: .; j_gene: TRBJ2-6; CDR3nt: TGTGCCAGTTTCCCTGGGGGGTCCGGGGCCAACGTCCTGACTTTC; CDR3aa: CASFPGGSGANVLTF
d_gene: .; v_gene: TRBV7-2; abundance: .; j_gene: TRBJ2-3; CDR3nt: TGTGCCACCGGGAACAGGGGCACAGATACGCAGTATTTT; CDR3aa: CATGNRGTDTQYF
d_gene: TRBD2; v_gene: TRBV6-1; abundance: .; j_gene: TRBJ2-7; CDR3nt: TGTGCCAGCAGTGAGCGGGAGGCGTACGAGCAGTACTTC; CDR3aa: CASSEREAYEQYF
d_gene: TRBD1; v_gene: TRBV18; abundance: .; j_gene: TRBJ2-7; CDR3nt: TGTGCCAGCTCCCCGGGACAGACGGGCTACGAGCAGTACTTC; CDR3aa: CASSPGQTGYEQYF
d_gene: .; v_gene: TRBV19; abundance: .; j_gene: TRBJ1-5; CDR3nt: TGTGCCAGTAGGCTGGGCCTAAATCAGCCCCAGCATTTT; CDR3aa: CASRLGLNQPQHF
d_gene: TRBD1; v_gene: TRBV6-6; abundance: .; j_gene: TRBJ2-5; CDR3nt: TGTGCCAGCAGTTACTGGGACAGGGCCGGGGAGACCCAGTACTTC; CDR3aa: CASSYWDRAGETQYF
d_gene: .; v_gene: TRBV13; abundance: .; j_gene: TRBJ2-1; CDR3nt: TGTGCCAGCAGCTTAAGTCTTGGGCAGGGATCCTACAATGAGCAGTTCTTC; CDR3aa: CASSLSLGQGSYNEQFF
d_gene: TRBD1; v_gene: TRBV7-6; abundance: .; j_gene: TRBJ1-2; CDR3nt: TGTGCCAGCAGCCCGGGGACAGGGAGCTATGGCTACACCTTC; CDR3aa: CASSPGTGSYGYTF
d_gene: .; v_gene: TRBV27; abundance: .; j_gene: TRBJ2-3; CDR3nt: TGTGCCACCAAAGAGATCACAGATACGCAGTATTTT; CDR3aa: CATKEITDTQYF
d_gene: .; v_gene: TRBV9; abundance: .; j_gene: TRBJ2-3; CDR3nt: TGTGCCAGCGGGGTAGGGCCGCCTTCCCCAGATACGCAGTATTTT; CDR3aa: CASGVGPPSPDTQYF
d_gene: TRBD2; v_gene: TRBV5-4; abundance: once; j_gene: TRBJ2-1; CDR3nt: TGTGCCAGCAGCAGGCGGGAGAGGTCCGTCATAGAGCAGTTCTTC; CDR3aa: CASSRRERSVIEQFF
d_gene: TRBD2; v_gene: TRBV19; abundance: .; j_gene: TRBJ2-4; CDR3nt: TGTGCCAGTAGTGGGGGGGGTCTACTAGCCAAAAACATTCAGTACTTC; CDR3aa: CASSGGGLLAKNIQYF
d_gene: .; v_gene: TRBV5-1; abundance: .; j_gene: TRBJ2-3; CDR3nt: TGCGCCAGCAGCTTGGCCACAAACACAGATACGCAGTATTTT; CDR3aa: CASSLATNTDTQYF
d_gene: TRBD1; v_gene: TRBV9; abundance: .; j_gene: TRBJ2-7; CDR3nt: TGTGCCAGCAGCGCCGACAGGGGCCGCTACGAGCAGTACTTC; CDR3aa: CASSADRGRYEQYF
d_gene: TRBD1; v_gene: TRBV9; abundance: once; j_gene: TRBJ1-1; CDR3nt: TGTGCCAGCAGCGTAGGGGGACAGGGGGCCGCTGAAGCTTTCTTT; CDR3aa: CASSVGGQGAAEAFF
d_gene: .; v_gene: TRBV19; abundance: .; j_gene: TRBJ1-2; CDR3nt: TGTGCCAGTAGCCAGGGGTATACCTATGGCTACACCTTC; CDR3aa: CASSQGYTYGYTF
d_gene: TRBD2; v_gene: TRBV28; abundance: .; j_gene: TRBJ2-4; CDR3nt: TGTGCCAGCAGTTTATCGGCTAGCGGGTATCCCCACATTCAGTACTTC; CDR3aa: CASSLSASGYPHIQYF
d_gene: TRBD1; v_gene: TRBV5-1; abundance: .; j_gene: TRBJ1-1; CDR3nt: TGCGCCAGCAGCTTACAGGGGGAGAGCACTGAAGCTTTCTTT; CDR3aa: CASSLQGESTEAFF
d_gene: TRBD1; v_gene: TRBV2; abundance: .; j_gene: TRBJ2-2; CDR3nt: TGTGCCAGCACATCCAGGGGGCAGGACACCGGGGAGCTGTTTTTT; CDR3aa: CASTSRGQDTGELFF
d_gene: TRBD2; v_gene: TRBV4-1; abundance: .; j_gene: TRBJ2-1; CDR3nt: TGCGCCAGCAGCCCGAGGGACGGGAGGGCCTACAATGAGCAGTTCTTC; CDR3aa: CASSPRDGRAYNEQFF
d_gene: .; v_gene: TRBV5-1; abundance: once; j_gene: TRBJ2-5; CDR3nt: TGCGCCAGCAGCTTGCAGCAGCGGGCAAAAGAGACCCAGTACTTC; CDR3aa: CASSLQQRAKETQYF
d_gene: .; v_gene: TRBV5-1; abundance: .; j_gene: TRBJ1-1; CDR3nt: TGCGCCAGCAGCTACGTTTTTATCAGGGGCCCGACCCGAGCCAACACTGAAGCTTTCTTT; CDR3aa: CASSYVFIRGPTRANTEAFF
d_gene: TRBD1; v_gene: TRBV7-9; abundance: .; j_gene: TRBJ2-7; CDR3nt: TGTGCCAGCAGCTTAAAAGGGACAGGTCCCTACGAGCAGTACTTC; CDR3aa: CASSLKGTGPYEQYF
d_gene: TRBD1; v_gene: TRBV6-4; abundance: .; j_gene: TRBJ2-1; CDR3nt: TGTGCCAGCAGCCCCGGGACAGGGGGCGGCAACTACAATGAGCAGTTCTTC; CDR3aa: CASSPGTGGGNYNEQFF
d_gene: .; v_gene: TRBV13; abundance: .; j_gene: TRBJ2-1; CDR3nt: TGTGCCAGCACCGAGAGGCGCAGCAACAATGAGCAGTTCTTC; CDR3aa: CASTERRSNNEQFF
d_gene: TRBD1; v_gene: TRBV19; abundance: .; j_gene: TRBJ1-1; CDR3nt: TGTGCCAGTAGTATACAGGGGGCGCGCACTGAAGCTTTCTTT; CDR3aa: CASSIQGARTEAFF
d_gene: .; v_gene: TRBV7-6; abundance: few; j_gene: TRBJ2-5; CDR3nt: TGTGCCAGCAGCTCCAGGAAGAGAGAGGAGACCCAGTACTTC; CDR3aa: CASSSRKREETQYF
d_gene: TRBD1; v_gene: TRBV2; abundance: .; j_gene: TRBJ2-2; CDR3nt: TGTGCCAGCAGTGGACGGACAGGGGTAGCCGGGGAGCTGTTTTTT; CDR3aa: CASSGRTGVAGELFF
d_gene: .; v_gene: TRBV30; abundance: .; j_gene: TRBJ1-1; CDR3nt: TGTGCCGGGACTCGGGGAGGGGGCACTGAAGCTTTCTTT; CDR3aa: CAGTRGGGTEAFF
d_gene: .; v_gene: TRBV4-1; abundance: .; j_gene: TRBJ2-1; CDR3nt: TGCGCCAGCAGCCCCTCCGGGACAAAGCGGAGCAATGAGCAGTTCTTC; CDR3aa: CASSPSGTKRSNEQFF
d_gene: .; v_gene: TRBV27; abundance: .; j_gene: TRBJ2-7; CDR3nt: TGTGCCAGCAGTCGAGCGGACTCCTACGAGCAGTACTTC; CDR3aa: CASSRADSYEQYF
d_gene: .; v_gene: TRBV11-3; abundance: .; j_gene: TRBJ2-7; CDR3nt: TGTGCCAGCAGCAATAGTCCCCGGGAGCAGTACTTC; CDR3aa: CASSNSPREQYF
d_gene: .; v_gene: TRBV7-9; abundance: .; j_gene: TRBJ1-4; CDR3nt: TGTGCCAGCAGCTCAACAGGGATCCGGGTCGAAAAACTGTTTTTT; CDR3aa: CASSSTGIRVEKLFF
d_gene: .; v_gene: TRBV2; abundance: .; j_gene: TRBJ1-5; CDR3nt: TGTGCCAGCAGTGGCACGGGGGGTGATCAGCCCCAGCATTTT; CDR3aa: CASSGTGGDQPQHF
d_gene: TRBD2; v_gene: TRBV7-8; abundance: .; j_gene: TRBJ2-1; CDR3nt: TGTGCCAGCAGCTTACTCCCTAGCGGATCCTCCTACAATGAGCAGTTCTTC; CDR3aa: CASSLLPSGSSYNEQFF